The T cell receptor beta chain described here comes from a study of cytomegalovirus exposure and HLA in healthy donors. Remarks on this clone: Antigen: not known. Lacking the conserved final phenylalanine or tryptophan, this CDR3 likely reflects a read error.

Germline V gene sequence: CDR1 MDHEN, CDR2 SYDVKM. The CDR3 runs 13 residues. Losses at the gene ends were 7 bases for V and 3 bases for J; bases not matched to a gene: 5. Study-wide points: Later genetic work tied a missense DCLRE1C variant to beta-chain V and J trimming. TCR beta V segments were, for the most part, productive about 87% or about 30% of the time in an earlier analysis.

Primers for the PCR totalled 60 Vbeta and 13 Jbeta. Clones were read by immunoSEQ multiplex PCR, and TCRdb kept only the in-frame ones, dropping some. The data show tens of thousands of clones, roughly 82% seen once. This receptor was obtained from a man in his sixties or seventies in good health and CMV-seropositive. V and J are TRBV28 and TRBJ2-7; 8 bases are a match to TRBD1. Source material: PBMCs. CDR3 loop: CASTSGQGYEQYL. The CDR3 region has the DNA TGTGCCAGCACCTCTGGACAGGGCTACGAGCAGTACCTC.